A single sample is the source of the 5 T cell receptor beta chains below, sequenced in a study of blood T cell repertoires in COVID-19. Produced via immunoSEQ multiplex PCR; TCRdb's table is partial and in-frame only. The data hold about 77,000 clones, with around 90% observed a single time. Sequencing input: peripheral blood. Every receptor here comes from a woman at least 80 years old with active or convalescent COVID-19.

This chain joins TRBV5-6 and TRBJ1-6, with D tentatively TRBD1 (5 bases). CDR3 length equals 17 residues. Per germline, CDR1 SGHDT and CDR2 YYEEEE. V lost 4 bases to trimming and J lost 3 bases, with 17 bases between them. CDR3 loop: CASSRGTERNYNSPLHF. The CDR3 coding sequence is TGTGCCAGCAGCCGCGGGACCGAACGCAACTATAATTCACCCCTCCACTTT.

V usage is TRBV5-4 and J usage is TRBJ2-1; D is uncertain. Germline V gives CDR1 SGHNT, CDR2 YYREEE (reference sequence). The CDR3 covers 14 residues. V lost 2 bases and J 0 bases, leaving 6 bases between the germline ends. The CDR3 sequence: CASSFVSSYNEQFF. The CDR3 DNA sequence: TGTGCCAGCAGCTTTGTGAGCTCCTACAATGAGCAGTTCTTC.

This chain uses TRBV4-1 with TRBJ2-3, with D perhaps TRBD1 (7 bases). The ends were cut back, 4 bases at V and 3 bases at J, with 17 bases in the middle. The CDR3 extends over 16 amino acids. Germline V gene lookup returns CDR1 MGHRA and CDR2 YSYEKL. The CDR3 sequence is CASSPRMEGATDTQYF. The DNA of the CDR3 is TGCGCCAGCAGCCCTCGCATGGAGGGGGCGACAGATACGCAGTATTTT.

The CDR3 sequence is CASSLLMRGYTF. CDR3 coding DNA: TGTGCCAGCAGTTTACTTATGAGGGGCTACACCTTC. The chain is built from TRBV28 and TRBJ1-2, with D uncertain. The CDR3 contains 12 residues. Trimming removed 2 bases at V and 8 bases at J, with 9 bases between. Germline values: CDR1 MDHEN, CDR2 SYDVKM.

The rearrangement joins TRBV27 to TRBJ2-2; D not resolved. CDR3 length: 12 amino acids. CDR1 is MNHEY and CDR2 is SMNVEV in the germline V gene (reference sequence). V was pared by 3 bases and J by 3 bases, with 2 bases between. The CDR3 reads CASSFYTGELFF. Written as DNA, the CDR3 is TGTGCCAGCAGTTTCTACACCGGGGAGCTGTTTTTT.